Listed below are T cell receptor beta chains from one sample, sequenced in a study of blood T cell repertoires in COVID-19. Sequencing used immunoSEQ multiplex PCR; TCRdb keeps in-frame clones, though not all of them. The table has 90,000 to 120,000 clones, around 88% seen once. The specimen was peripheral blood. Receptors originate from a man in his fifties with active or convalescent COVID-19. CDR3s include the opening cysteine and the closing phenylalanine or tryptophan. D genes are given only for firm matches. Rows give clone size only sometimes, using once, few, many, or a class for an expanded clone.

d_call	j_call	v_call	clone_size	cdr3_nt	cdr3_aa
-	TRBJ2-5	TRBV7-9	-	TGTGCCAGCAGCTTAGATCTAGCGCAGACCCAGTACTTC	CASSLDLAQTQYF
TRBD1	TRBJ2-5	TRBV29-1	-	TGCAGCGTTGAAGGACAGGGGGCGGATGAGACCCAGTACTTC	CSVEGQGADETQYF
-	TRBJ2-1	TRBV10-1	once	TGCGCCAGCATAAGCGGAAGCTCCTACAATGAGCAGTTCTTC	CASISGSSYNEQFF
-	TRBJ2-1	TRBV3-1/TRBV3-2	-	TGTGCCAGCAGCCAAGAGGTCCCAGGGCTAGCGCCGAGCTCCTACAATGAGCAGTTCTTC	CASSQEVPGLAPSSYNEQFF
TRBD1	TRBJ1-1	TRBV5-1	-	TGCGCCAGCAGCCCCTACAGTGGGACAGCCTATATGAACACTGAAGCTTTCTTT	CASSPYSGTAYMNTEAFF
-	TRBJ2-7	TRBV5-1	-	TGCGCCAGCAGCTACTACCGGACCTACGAGCAGTACTTC	CASSYYRTYEQYF
TRBD2	TRBJ2-1	TRBV3-1/TRBV3-2	-	TGTGCCACTACTGCCGGGACTAGCGACAATGAGCAGTTCTTC	CATTAGTSDNEQFF
-	TRBJ2-7	TRBV7-2	-	TGTGCCAGCAGCTTATTTGAGGGTGGCCCTTCCTACGAGCAGTACTTC	CASSLFEGGPSYEQYF
-	TRBJ1-1	TRBV7-2	-	TGTGCCAGCAGCTTTGGGGAGGGTGAAGCTTTCTTT	CASSFGEGEAFF
TRBD1	TRBJ1-4	TRBV29-1	-	TGCAGCGTGGCTACAGGGGGGAGACCTGAAAAACTGTTTTTT	CSVATGGRPEKLFF
TRBD1	TRBJ2-1	TRBV6-5	-	TGTGCCAGCAAACAGGGGGCTGATGCATACAATGAGCAGTTCTTC	CASKQGADAYNEQFF
-	TRBJ1-5	TRBV19	-	TGTGCCAGTAGTATAGGGACAGAGTATCAGCCCCAGCATTTT	CASSIGTEYQPQHF
TRBD2	TRBJ2-2	TRBV9	-	TGTGCCAGCAGCGTAGAAGACCTAGCGGGAGCTAACGGGGAGCTGTTTTTT	CASSVEDLAGANGELFF
-	TRBJ2-5	TRBV5-1	-	TGCGCCAGCAAGTCCGAGCCGGAGACCCAGTACTTC	CASKSEPETQYF
TRBD1	TRBJ1-3	TRBV3-1/TRBV3-2	-	TGTGCCAGCAGCCAAGAGTGGGACAGGATCTATCTAACTGGAAACACCATATATTTT	CASSQEWDRIYLTGNTIYF
TRBD2	TRBJ2-7	TRBV4-1	-	TGCGCCAGCAGCCAAGCACTAGCGGGAGCCTCCGAGCAGTACTTC	CASSQALAGASEQYF
-	TRBJ1-1	TRBV10-1	-	TGCGCCAGCGCCCCCGCAGGGGTTTCTACAACTGAAGCTTTCTTT	CASAPAGVSTTEAFF
-	TRBJ1-5	TRBV27	-	TGTGCCAGCAGTTTGGGAGGCGGTTATAGCAATCAGCCCCAGCATTTT	CASSLGGGYSNQPQHF
-	TRBJ1-2	TRBV19	-	TGTGCCAGTAGTATCACTTCTAACTATGGCTACACCTTC	CASSITSNYGYTF
-	TRBJ1-2	TRBV2	few	TGTGCCAGCAGTACTATGATGGATGGCTACACCTTC	CASSTMMDGYTF
TRBD2	TRBJ2-7	TRBV14	-	TGTGCCAGCAGCCCAGGACCGGGACTAGCGGGAGCTTCATACGAGCAGTACTTC	CASSPGPGLAGASYEQYF
TRBD2	TRBJ2-5	TRBV5-4	-	TGTGCCAGCAGGGGACTAGCGGGGGAGACCCAGTACTTC	CASRGLAGETQYF
-	TRBJ2-7	TRBV28	once	TGTGCCAGCAGCCCCCTTGGGAGTGGCTCCTACGAGCAGTACTTC	CASSPLGSGSYEQYF
TRBD2	TRBJ2-1	TRBV5-1	-	TGCGCCAGCAGCCCGGGGACTAGCGGGGGGATTTACAATGAGCAGTTCTTC	CASSPGTSGGIYNEQFF
TRBD1	TRBJ1-5	TRBV13	-	TGTGCCAGCAGCTTAGGTACAGGGGGCGATCAGCCCCAGCATTTT	CASSLGTGGDQPQHF
TRBD2	TRBJ2-1	TRBV10-1	-	TGCGCCAGCAGTGAACCTAGCGGGAAATCGAATGAGCAGTTCTTC	CASSEPSGKSNEQFF
TRBD1	TRBJ1-2	TRBV28	-	TGTGCCAGCAGTGGACCGACAGGGTATGGCTACACCTTC	CASSGPTGYGYTF
-	TRBJ2-7	TRBV28	-	TGTGCCAGCAGTGGTGGGGCAGAGTCCTACGAGCAGTACTTC	CASSGGAESYEQYF
TRBD1	TRBJ1-2	TRBV10-1	-	TGCGCCAGCAGTGAGTCGGGGGACAGTAATGGCTACACCTTC	CASSESGDSNGYTF
-	TRBJ2-7	TRBV4-3	-	TGCGCCAGCAGCCAAGATTTCGGACTTGTCTACGAGCAGTACTTC	CASSQDFGLVYEQYF
TRBD1	TRBJ2-1	TRBV14	-	TGTGCCAGCAGCCAAGAGGGGGACAGGGGGCTTAGCGGGAGAGTGGATGAGCAGTTCTTC	CASSQEGDRGLSGRVDEQFF
-	TRBJ2-1	TRBV11-3	-	TGTGCCAGCAGTCCCGGGACAAAAAACAATGAGCAGTTCTTC	CASSPGTKNNEQFF
-	TRBJ2-7	TRBV5-1	-	TGCGCCAGCAGCTTGGGACAGGAGGTTGACGAGCAGTACTTC	CASSLGQEVDEQYF
-	TRBJ1-5	TRBV6-5	-	TGTGCCAGCACCCAGAGCAATCAGCCCCAGCATTTT	CASTQSNQPQHF
-	TRBJ1-5	TRBV29-1	-	TGCAGCGTTGCCGCACAGGGAGGGGATCAGCCCCAGCATTTT	CSVAAQGGDQPQHF
TRBD1	TRBJ2-7	TRBV28	-	TGTGCCAGCAGCCTGGGAACCGGGACAGGGAAGTACGAGCAGTACTTC	CASSLGTGTGKYEQYF
-	TRBJ1-2	TRBV9	-	TGTGCCAGCAGCGCCCTGGGAGGGTGGGGCTACACCTTC	CASSALGGWGYTF
-	TRBJ1-5	TRBV19	-	TGTGCCAGTAGTATAGGGGGGGGTCAGGGCCAGCAGCCCCAGCATTTT	CASSIGGGQGQQPQHF
TRBD1	TRBJ1-3	TRBV7-9	once	TGTGCCAGCAGCACCTACCGGGACAGCTTCTCTGGAAACACCATATATTTT	CASSTYRDSFSGNTIYF
-	TRBJ1-1	TRBV6-5	-	TGTGCCAGCCTTTACCGGGGGGGGCGAAACACTGAAGCTTTCTTT	CASLYRGGRNTEAFF
-	TRBJ1-5	TRBV27	-	TGTGCCAGCAGTGCATCGCCCTATAGCAATCAGCCCCAGCATTTT	CASSASPYSNQPQHF
TRBD2	TRBJ2-7	TRBV9	-	TGTGCCAGCAGCGTAGCAGCGGGAGCGGGCTACGAGCAGTACTTC	CASSVAAGAGYEQYF
-	TRBJ1-2	TRBV27	-	TGTGCCAGCAGTTTCTCAAGCGGGAGCCTCGCTGGCTACACCTTC	CASSFSSGSLAGYTF
-	TRBJ2-5	TRBV27	-	TGTGCCAGCAGTTCCACGGGGGAGACCCAGTACTTC	CASSSTGETQYF
TRBD1	TRBJ1-3	TRBV14	once	TGTGCCAGCAGCCAAGGAAGGGGCAGGGGGCGGTCGGACACCATATATTTT	CASSQGRGRGRSDTIYF
-	TRBJ1-4	TRBV28	-	TGTGCCAGCACCTTAAATGAAAAACTGTTTTTT	CASTLNEKLFF
-	TRBJ1-2	TRBV6-2/TRBV6-3	-	TGTGCCAGCAGCTTCGTGCGACAGAGTGATGGCTACACCTTC	CASSFVRQSDGYTF
TRBD1	TRBJ2-5	TRBV29-1	-	TGCAGCGTTGAACCACGCCAGGGGGCGCCGGAAGAGACCCAGTACTTC	CSVEPRQGAPEETQYF
-	TRBJ2-1	TRBV12-2	-	TGTGCAAGTCGCCCAAGCGGGAGGGCCATTAATGAGCAGTTCTTC	CASRPSGRAINEQFF
TRBD2	TRBJ2-7	TRBV18	once	TGTGCCAGCTCCCAGGAGCGGGACTACGAGCAGTACTTC	CASSQERDYEQYF
TRBD2	TRBJ2-7	TRBV6-5	-	TGTGCCAGCAGTTACTCCGGACTAGCGGCTACCTACGAGCAGTACTTC	CASSYSGLAATYEQYF
TRBD1	TRBJ2-7	TRBV3-1/TRBV3-2	-	TGTGCCAGCAGCCAACACGGCGGACAGGGACGGTACGAGCAGTACTTC	CASSQHGGQGRYEQYF
TRBD2	TRBJ2-2	TRBV2	-	TGTGCCAGCACCTCTAGCGGGAGAGGGACCGGGGAGCTGTTTTTT	CASTSSGRGTGELFF
TRBD1	TRBJ1-6	TRBV10-3	few	TGTGCCACCCTGACAGGGGGTAAAGATTCACCCCTCCACTTT	CATLTGGKDSPLHF
TRBD2	TRBJ2-1	TRBV3-1/TRBV3-2	-	TGTGCCAGCAGCCAGGAGACTAGCGGATACAATGAGCAGTTCTTC	CASSQETSGYNEQFF